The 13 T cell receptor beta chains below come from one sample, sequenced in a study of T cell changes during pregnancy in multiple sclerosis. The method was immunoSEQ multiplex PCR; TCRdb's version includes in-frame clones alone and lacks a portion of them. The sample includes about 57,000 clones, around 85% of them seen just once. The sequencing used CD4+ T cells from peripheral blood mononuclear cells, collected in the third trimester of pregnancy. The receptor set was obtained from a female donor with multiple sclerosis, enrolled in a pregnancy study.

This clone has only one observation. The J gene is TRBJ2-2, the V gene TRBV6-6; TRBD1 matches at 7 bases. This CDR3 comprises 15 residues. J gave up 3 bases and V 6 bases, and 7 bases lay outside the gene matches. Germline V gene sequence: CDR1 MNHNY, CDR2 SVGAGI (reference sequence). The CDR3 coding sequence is TGTGCCAGCAGATTCGGACAGGTAGACACCGGGGAGCTGTTTTTT. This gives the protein CASRFGQVDTGELFF.

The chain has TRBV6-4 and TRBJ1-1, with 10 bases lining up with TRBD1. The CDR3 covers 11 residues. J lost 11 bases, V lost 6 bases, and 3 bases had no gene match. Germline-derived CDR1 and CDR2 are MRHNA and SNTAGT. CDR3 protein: CASRGQGTAFF. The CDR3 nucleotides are TGTGCCAGCAGGGGACAGGGGACGGCTTTCTTT.

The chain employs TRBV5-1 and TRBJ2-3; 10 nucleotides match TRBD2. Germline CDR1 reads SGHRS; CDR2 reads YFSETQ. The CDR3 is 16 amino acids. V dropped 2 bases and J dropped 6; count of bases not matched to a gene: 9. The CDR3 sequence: CASSFSLAGARDTQYF. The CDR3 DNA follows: TGCGCCAGCAGCTTCAGTCTAGCGGGGGCGAGGGATACGCAGTATTTT.

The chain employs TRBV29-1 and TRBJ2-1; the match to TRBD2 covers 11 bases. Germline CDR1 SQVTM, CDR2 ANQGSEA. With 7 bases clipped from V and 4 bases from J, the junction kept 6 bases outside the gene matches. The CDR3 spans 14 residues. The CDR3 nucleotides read TGCAGCGCACTGGGACTAGCGGTTTACAATGAGCAGTTCTTC. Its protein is CSALGLAVYNEQFF.

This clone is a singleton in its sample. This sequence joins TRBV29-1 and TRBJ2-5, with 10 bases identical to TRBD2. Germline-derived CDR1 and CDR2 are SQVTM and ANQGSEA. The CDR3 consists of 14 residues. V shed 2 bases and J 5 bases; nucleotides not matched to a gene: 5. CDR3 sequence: CSVESTSGIETQYF. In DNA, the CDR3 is TGCAGCGTTGAAAGTACTAGCGGGATCGAGACCCAGTACTTC.

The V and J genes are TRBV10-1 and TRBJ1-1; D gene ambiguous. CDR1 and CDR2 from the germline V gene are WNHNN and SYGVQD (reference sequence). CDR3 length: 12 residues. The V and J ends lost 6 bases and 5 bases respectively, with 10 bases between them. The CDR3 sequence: CASRGERTEAFF. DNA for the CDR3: TGCGCCAGCAGGGGAGAAAGGACTGAAGCTTTCTTT.

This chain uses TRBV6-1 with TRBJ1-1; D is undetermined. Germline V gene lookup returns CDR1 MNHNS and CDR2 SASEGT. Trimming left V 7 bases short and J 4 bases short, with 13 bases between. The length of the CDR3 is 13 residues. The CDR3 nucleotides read TGTGCCAGCAACCCCCGGGTTGGCACTGAAGCTTTCTTT. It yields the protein CASNPRVGTEAFF.

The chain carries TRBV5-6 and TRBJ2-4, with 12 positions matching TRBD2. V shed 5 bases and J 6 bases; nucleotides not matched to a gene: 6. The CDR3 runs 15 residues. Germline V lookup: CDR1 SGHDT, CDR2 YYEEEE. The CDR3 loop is CASSSTSGGLNIQYF. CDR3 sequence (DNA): TGTGCCAGCAGTTCTACTAGCGGGGGGTTAAACATTCAGTACTTC.

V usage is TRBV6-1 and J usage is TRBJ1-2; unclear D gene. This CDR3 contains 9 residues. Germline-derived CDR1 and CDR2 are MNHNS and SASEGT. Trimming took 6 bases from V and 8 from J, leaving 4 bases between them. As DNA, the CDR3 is TGTGCCAGCAGCGAGGGCTACACCTTC. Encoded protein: CASSEGYTF.

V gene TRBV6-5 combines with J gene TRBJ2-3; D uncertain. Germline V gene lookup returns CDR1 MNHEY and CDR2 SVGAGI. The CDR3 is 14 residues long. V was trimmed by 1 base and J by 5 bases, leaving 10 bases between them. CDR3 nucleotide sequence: TGTGCCAGCAGTTACTGGGCCAGACGAGATACGCAGTATTTT. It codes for CASSYWARRDTQYF.

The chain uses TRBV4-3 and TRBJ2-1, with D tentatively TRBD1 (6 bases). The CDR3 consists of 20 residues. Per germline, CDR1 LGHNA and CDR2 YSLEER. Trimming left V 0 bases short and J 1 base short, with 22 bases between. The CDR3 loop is CASSQEWSVTGSVSYNEQFF. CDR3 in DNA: TGCGCCAGCAGCCAAGAATGGTCGGTCACAGGGTCTGTTTCCTACAATGAGCAGTTCTTC.

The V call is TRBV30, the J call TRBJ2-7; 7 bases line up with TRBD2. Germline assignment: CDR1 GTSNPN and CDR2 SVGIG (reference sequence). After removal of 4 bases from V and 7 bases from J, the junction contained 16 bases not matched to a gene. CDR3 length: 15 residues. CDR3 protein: CAWIPRPAGDREQYF. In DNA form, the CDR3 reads TGTGCCTGGATCCCCCGTCCCGCGGGAGATCGGGAGCAGTACTTC.

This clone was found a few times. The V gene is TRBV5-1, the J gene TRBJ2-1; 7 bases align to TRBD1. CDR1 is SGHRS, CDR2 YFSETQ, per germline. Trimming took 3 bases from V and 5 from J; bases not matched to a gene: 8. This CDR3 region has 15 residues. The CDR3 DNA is TGCGCCAGCAGCTGGATGGACAGGACGAACAATGAGCAGTTCTTC. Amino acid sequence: CASSWMDRTNNEQFF.